This is a list of T cell receptor beta chains from one sample in a study of T-cell memory formation after mild COVID-19. A single record per CDR3 protein comes from TCRdb applying MiXCR to the 5' RACE reads. The data show a few hundred thousand distinct CDR3 sequences, about 20% seen once. Sequencing used PBMCs or a T cell subset sorted from them (not recorded which). All receptors come from an adult woman who had mild COVID-19 (a few samples of this study predate the infection). Cell type and time point are not known. The CDR3 runs from the conserved cysteine through the conserved F or W. The order of the fields is J gene, D gene, clone size, V gene, CDR3 protein, CDR3 DNA. A D gene is named only where the DNA matches it firmly. Part of the rows lack a size; the others show once, few, many or a class for expanded clones.

J: TRBJ2-3; D: NA; size: NA; V: TRBV19; CDR3: CASSIDKVWDTQYF; DNA: TGTGCCAGTAGTATAGATAAAGTCTGGGATACGCAGTATTTT
J: TRBJ1-1; D: NA; size: NA; V: TRBV14; CDR3: CASSQIGTSWVQAFF; DNA: TGTGCCAGCAGCCAAATCGGGACAAGCTGGGTGCAGGCTTTCTTT
J: TRBJ1-1; D: NA; size: NA; V: TRBV25-1; CDR3: CASSEGLTEAFF; DNA: TGTGCCAGCAGTGAAGGGCTGACTGAAGCTTTCTTT
J: TRBJ1-1; D: NA; size: many; V: TRBV3-1; CDR3: CASSQGFSAFF; DNA: TGTGCCAGCAGCCAAGGTTTTTCGGCTTTCTTT
J: TRBJ1-1; D: TRBD1; size: few; V: TRBV14; CDR3: CASSPPQSGTGNTEAFF; DNA: TGTGCCAGCAGCCCCCCTCAGTCCGGGACAGGGAACACTGAAGCTTTCTTT
J: TRBJ2-1; D: NA; size: few; V: TRBV5-1; CDR3: CASSLYRTMINEQFF; DNA: TGCGCCAGCAGCCTCTACCGGACAATGATCAATGAGCAGTTCTTC
J: TRBJ1-4; D: NA; size: NA; V: TRBV4-3; CDR3: CASSQDRTTNEKLFF; DNA: TGCGCCAGCAGCCAAGATCGGACAACTAATGAAAAACTGTTTTTT
J: TRBJ2-7; D: TRBD2; size: NA; V: TRBV12-3/TRBV12-4; CDR3: CASSLATSVLYEQYF; DNA: TGTGCCAGCAGTTTAGCTACTAGCGTGCTTTACGAGCAGTACTTC
J: TRBJ1-2; D: NA; size: NA; V: TRBV2; CDR3: CASSLKRDSYGYTF; DNA: TGTGCCAGCAGTTTGAAGAGGGATTCCTATGGCTACACCTTC
J: TRBJ1-6; D: NA; size: NA; V: TRBV4-1; CDR3: CASSQDQGFNSPLHF; DNA: TGCGCCAGCAGCCAAGATCAGGGGTTTAATTCACCCCTCCACTTT
J: TRBJ2-7; D: TRBD1; size: NA; V: TRBV7-2; CDR3: CASSLRDSSSYEQYF; DNA: TGTGCCAGCAGTTTACGGGACAGCAGCTCCTACGAGCAGTACTTC
J: TRBJ2-7; D: NA; size: NA; V: TRBV25-1; CDR3: CASSELGGHEQYF; DNA: TGTGCCAGCAGTGAATTGGGGGGCCACGAGCAGTACTTC
J: TRBJ2-1; D: NA; size: NA; V: TRBV20-1; CDR3: CSWPRGNEQFF; DNA: TGCAGTTGGCCTAGGGGGAATGAGCAGTTCTTC
J: TRBJ1-5; D: TRBD1; size: NA; V: TRBV20-1; CDR3: CSASDRDLGQPQHF; DNA: TGCAGTGCCTCGGACAGGGACCTTGGTCAGCCCCAGCATTTT
J: TRBJ2-3; D: NA; size: few; V: TRBV2; CDR3: CASTQEGTVNTDTQYF; DNA: TGTGCCAGCACCCAAGAAGGCACAGTCAACACAGATACGCAGTATTTT
J: TRBJ1-2; D: TRBD1; size: few; V: TRBV3-1; CDR3: CASSQDVRGGYTF; DNA: TGTGCCAGCAGCCAAGATGTCAGGGGGGGCTACACCTTC
J: TRBJ1-4; D: TRBD1; size: NA; V: TRBV10-3; CDR3: CAISDSGQGPTNEKLFF; DNA: TGTGCCATCAGTGATTCGGGACAGGGACCCACTAATGAAAAACTGTTTTTT
J: TRBJ2-5; D: NA; size: NA; V: TRBV29-1; CDR3: CSVVGQETQYF; DNA: TGCAGCGTTGTGGGGCAAGAGACCCAGTACTTC
J: TRBJ1-1; D: NA; size: few; V: TRBV3-1; CDR3: CASSWQANTEAFF; DNA: TGTGCCAGCAGCTGGCAGGCGAACACTGAAGCTTTCTTT
J: TRBJ2-2; D: NA; size: few; V: TRBV5-1; CDR3: CASSLDLANTGELFF; DNA: TGCGCCAGCAGCTTGGATCTAGCAAACACCGGGGAGCTGTTTTTT
J: TRBJ2-5; D: NA; size: NA; V: TRBV6-1; CDR3: CASRGPPAKFLQYQETQYF; DNA: TGTGCCAGCAGAGGCCCCCCGGCCAAATTTCTACAGTACCAAGAGACCCAGTACTTC
J: TRBJ2-3; D: TRBD2; size: NA; V: TRBV5-6; CDR3: CASSRTSGVSADTQYF; DNA: TGTGCCAGCAGCAGGACTAGCGGGGTCTCGGCAGATACGCAGTATTTT
J: TRBJ2-1; D: NA; size: few; V: TRBV7-6; CDR3: CASSPIGDEQFF; DNA: TGTGCCAGCAGCCCAATTGGGGATGAGCAGTTCTTC
J: TRBJ2-7; D: TRBD2; size: many; V: TRBV7-8; CDR3: CASSLRASGSYEQYF; DNA: TGTGCCAGCAGCTTACGGGCTAGCGGCTCCTACGAGCAGTACTTC
J: TRBJ1-6; D: NA; size: few; V: TRBV20-1; CDR3: CSGSPMGLNSPLHF; DNA: TGCAGTGGATCACCCATGGGGTTAAATTCACCCCTCCACTTT